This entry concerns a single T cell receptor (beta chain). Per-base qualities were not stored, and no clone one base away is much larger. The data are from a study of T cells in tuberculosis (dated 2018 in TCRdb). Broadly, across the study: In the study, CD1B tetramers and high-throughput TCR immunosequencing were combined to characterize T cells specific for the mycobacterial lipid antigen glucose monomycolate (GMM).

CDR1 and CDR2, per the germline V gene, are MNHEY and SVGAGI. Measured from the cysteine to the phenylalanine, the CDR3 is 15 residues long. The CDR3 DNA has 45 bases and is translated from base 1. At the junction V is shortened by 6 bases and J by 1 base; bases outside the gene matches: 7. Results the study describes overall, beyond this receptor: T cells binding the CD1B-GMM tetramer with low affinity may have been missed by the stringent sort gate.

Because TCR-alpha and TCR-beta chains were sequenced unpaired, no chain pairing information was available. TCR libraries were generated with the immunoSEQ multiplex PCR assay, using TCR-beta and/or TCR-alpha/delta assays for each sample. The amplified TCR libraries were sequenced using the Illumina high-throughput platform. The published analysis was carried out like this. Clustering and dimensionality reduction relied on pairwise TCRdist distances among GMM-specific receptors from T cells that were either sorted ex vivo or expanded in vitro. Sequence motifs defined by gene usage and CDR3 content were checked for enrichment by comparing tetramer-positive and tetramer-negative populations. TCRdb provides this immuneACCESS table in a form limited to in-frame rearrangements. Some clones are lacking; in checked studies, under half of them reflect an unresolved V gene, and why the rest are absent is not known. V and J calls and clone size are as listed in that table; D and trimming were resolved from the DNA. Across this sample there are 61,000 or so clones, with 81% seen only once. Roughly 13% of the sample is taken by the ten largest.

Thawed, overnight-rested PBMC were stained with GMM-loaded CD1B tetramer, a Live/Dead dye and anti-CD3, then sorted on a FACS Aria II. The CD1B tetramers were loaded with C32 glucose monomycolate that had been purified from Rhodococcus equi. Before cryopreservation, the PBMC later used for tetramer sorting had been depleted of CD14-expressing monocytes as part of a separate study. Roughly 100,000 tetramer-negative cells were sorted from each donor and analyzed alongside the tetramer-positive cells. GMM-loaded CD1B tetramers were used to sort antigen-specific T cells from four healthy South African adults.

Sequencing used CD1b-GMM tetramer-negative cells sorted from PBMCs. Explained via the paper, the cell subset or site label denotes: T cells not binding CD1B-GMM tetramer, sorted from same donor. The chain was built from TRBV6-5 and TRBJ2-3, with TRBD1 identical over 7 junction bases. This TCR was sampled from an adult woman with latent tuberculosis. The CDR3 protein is CASRPRTGRTDTQYF. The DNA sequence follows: TGTGCCAGCAGGCCTAGGACAGGCCGCACAGATACGCAGTATTTT.